This T cell receptor beta chain was recorded in a study of T cell responses to AZD1222 COVID-19 vaccine. Overall study: Second-dose timings of about 4 or about 12 weeks were pooled.

Turning to this clone: Its antigen is not identified.

TCRdb's copy holds only in-frame clones and misses some; the assay was immunoSEQ multiplex PCR. The data show more than 85,000 clones, 88% seen once. CDR1 is SEHNR, CDR2 FQNEAQ, per germline (reference sequence). Germline trimming cut 4 bases from V and 0 bases from J; bases unmatched to any gene: 2. The CDR3 contains 14 residues. Study outcomes and limitations: Clonal diversity may have been underestimated in mostly white British donors. Targets within unmutated variant regions were reportedly found for nearly half of spike-specific TCRs. Only a handful of AZD1222 recipients, several in all, had baseline seropositivity.

Sequenced material: peripheral blood, taken on day 0 of AZD1222 vaccination. The receptor was derived from an adult in good health. The genes are TRBV7-9 and TRBJ1-1, with 7 bases matching TRBD1. CDR3 region: CASSSGQLNTEAFF. The CDR3 nucleotides are TGTGCCAGCAGCTCGGGACAGTTGAACACTGAAGCTTTCTTT. Looking up the rest from reference TRBV7-9 and TRBJ1-1 gives the full variable domain: DTGVSQNPRHKITKRGQNVTFRCDPISEHNRLYWYRQTLGQGPEFLTYFQNEAQLEKSRLLSDRFSAERPKGSFSTLEIQRTEQGDSAMYLCASSSGQLNTEAFFGQGTRLTVV.